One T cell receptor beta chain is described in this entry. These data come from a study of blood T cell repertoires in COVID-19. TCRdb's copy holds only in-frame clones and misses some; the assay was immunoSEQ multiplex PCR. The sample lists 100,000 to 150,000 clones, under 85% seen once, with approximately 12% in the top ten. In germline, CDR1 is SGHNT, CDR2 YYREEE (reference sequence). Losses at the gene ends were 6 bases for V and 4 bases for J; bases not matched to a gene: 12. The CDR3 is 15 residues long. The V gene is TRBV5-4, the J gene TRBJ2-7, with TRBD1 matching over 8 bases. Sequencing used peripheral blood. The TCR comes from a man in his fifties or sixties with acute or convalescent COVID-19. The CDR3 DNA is TGTGCCAGCACCCCCCGGGACAGGTCCGAGTACGAGCAGTACTTC. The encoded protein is CASTPRDRSEYEQYF.